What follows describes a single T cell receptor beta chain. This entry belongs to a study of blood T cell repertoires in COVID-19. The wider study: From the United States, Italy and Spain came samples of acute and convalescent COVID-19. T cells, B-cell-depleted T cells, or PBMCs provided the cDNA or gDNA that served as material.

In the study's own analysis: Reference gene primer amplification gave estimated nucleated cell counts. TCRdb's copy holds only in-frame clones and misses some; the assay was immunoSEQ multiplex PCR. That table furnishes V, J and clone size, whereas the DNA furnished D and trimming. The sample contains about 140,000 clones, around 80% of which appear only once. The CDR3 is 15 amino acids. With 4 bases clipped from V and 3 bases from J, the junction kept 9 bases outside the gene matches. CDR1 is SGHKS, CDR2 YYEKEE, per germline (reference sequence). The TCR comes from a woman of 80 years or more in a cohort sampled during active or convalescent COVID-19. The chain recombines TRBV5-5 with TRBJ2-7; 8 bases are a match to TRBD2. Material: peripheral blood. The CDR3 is CASSPNYGRVYEQYF. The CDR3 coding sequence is TGTGCCAGCAGCCCCAATTACGGGAGGGTCTACGAGCAGTACTTC.